This T cell receptor beta chain was identified during a study of regulatory and conventional T cells in RAG deficiency. The CDR3 contains 16 residues. Trimming took 5 bases from V and 4 from J, leaving 20 bases between them. Germline V gene sequence: CDR1 SEHNR, CDR2 FQNEAQ (reference sequence). Blood CD4+ CD25-low CD127-high conventional T cells supplied the genomic DNA template. The protocol was immunoSEQ multiplex PCR, while the TCRdb copy is restricted to in-frame clones and leaves out a portion. This sample yields approximately 35,000 clones, of which 75% to 80% are seen a single time; roughly 3.5% belongs to the top ten. The same sample was also studied in work on regulatory T cells. That source notes: The PCR used 52 TRBV and 13 TRBJ primers.

V is TRBV7-9 and J is TRBJ1-2, with D maybe TRBD1 (5 bases). Sequenced input: CD4+ effector T cells sorted from blood. The sequence was collected from a human donor in good health. This chain's CDR3 is CASSQSGIRQFYGYTF. CDR3 coding DNA: TGTGCCAGCAGCCAATCAGGGATACGACAATTCTATGGCTACACCTTC.